Below, 26 T cell receptor beta chains from the same sample are listed, as sequenced in a study of blood T cell repertoires in COVID-19. Sequencing was performed with immunoSEQ multiplex PCR; in TCRdb, only in-frame clones are kept and a portion is missing. The sample lists over 85,000 clones, roughly 77% occurring once. Sequencing was done on a sample of peripheral blood. Receptors were obtained from a human donor in a cohort sampled during active COVID-19.

This clone was counted a single time. The J gene is TRBJ2-1, the V gene TRBV10-3, with D perhaps matching TRBD1 (6 bases). The V gene's germline CDR1 is ENHRY and CDR2 SYGVKD. CDR3 size: 15 residues. Trimming stripped 0 bases from V and 5 bases from J, with 11 bases between. CDR3 loop: CAISESTGAHNEQFF. DNA for the CDR3: TGTGCCATCAGTGAGTCGACAGGCGCCCACAATGAGCAGTTCTTC.

V usage is TRBV6-5 and J usage is TRBJ1-1; possibly TRBD1 for D (5 bases). V lost 6 bases and J 2 bases, leaving 13 bases between the germline ends. Germline V lookup: CDR1 MNHEY, CDR2 SVGAGI. The CDR3 is 14 residues long. The CDR3 spells CASSPGSYNTEAFF. CDR3 coding DNA: TGTGCCAGCAGCCCAGGGTCCTACAACACTGAAGCTTTCTTT.

The genes are TRBV4-1 and TRBJ2-3; the match to TRBD2 covers 13 bases. The CDR3 is 17 residues long. J gave up 0 bases and V 0 bases, and 0 bases lay outside the gene matches. Germline V gene sequence: CDR1 MGHRA, CDR2 YSYEKL. For the CDR3, the DNA is TGCGCCAGCAGCCAAGAGGGACTAGCGGGAAGCACAGATACGCAGTATTTT. Its translation is CASSQEGLAGSTDTQYF.

V and J are TRBV4-3 and TRBJ2-7; a weak D match, TRBD2 (6 bases). V lost 0 bases and J 2 bases, leaving 14 bases between the germline ends. CDR1 and CDR2 from the germline V gene are LGHNA and YSLEER. This CDR3 comprises 16 residues. CDR3 nucleotides: TGCGCCAGCAGCCAAGATAGGTCGGGGGAACCCTACGAGCAGTACTTC. Protein product: CASSQDRSGEPYEQYF.

The chain is built from TRBV6-6 and TRBJ1-5; no definite D call. The V gene lost 6 bases and the J gene lost 6 bases, with 12 bases spanning the gap. Germline CDR1 and CDR2: MNHNY and SVGAGI (reference sequence). This CDR3 comprises 13 residues. CDR3 amino acids: CASSAQFSQPQHF. The CDR3 DNA follows: TGTGCCAGCAGCGCCCAGTTCAGTCAGCCCCAGCATTTT.

This chain uses TRBV4-1 with TRBJ2-1; 8 bases align to TRBD2. Germline lookup yields CDR1 MGHRA and CDR2 YSYEKL. The CDR3 is 17 residues long. V was pared by 0 bases and J by 7 bases, with 11 bases of the junction left unmatched. The CDR3: CASSQDHQTSEKNEQFF. In nucleotides, the CDR3 is TGCGCCAGCAGCCAAGATCATCAGACTAGCGAGAAAAATGAGCAGTTCTTC.

J is TRBJ1-1 and V is TRBV19, with D possibly TRBD1 on 5 matching bases. CDR3 length: 13 amino acids. Trimming took off 5 bases at V and 3 bases at J, with 10 bases between the two ends. Germline CDR1 LNHDA, CDR2 SQIVND (reference sequence). CDR3 DNA: TGTGCCAGTAGTGGAGGGGATTACACTGAAGCTTTCTTT. It translates to CASSGGDYTEAFF.

The chain links TRBV7-2 to TRBJ2-6; 7 positions agree with TRBD1. Germline V lookup: CDR1 SGHTA, CDR2 FQGNSA. The CDR3 is 16 amino acids. Losses at the gene ends were 3 bases for V and 0 bases for J; bases not matched to a gene: 2. The CDR3 protein is CASSFGTASGANVLTF. In DNA, the CDR3 is TGTGCCAGCAGCTTCGGGACAGCCTCTGGGGCCAACGTCCTGACTTTC.

The V call is TRBV2, the J call TRBJ2-3, with D possibly being TRBD2 (6 bases). CDR3 size: 16 residues. V dropped 4 bases and J dropped 1 base, with 15 bases sitting between them. Germline CDR1 SNHLY, CDR2 FYNNEI. The CDR3: CASSGGKGMGTDTQYF. In nucleotides, the CDR3 is TGTGCCAGCAGTGGCGGGAAGGGAATGGGCACAGATACGCAGTATTTT.

V is TRBV7-8 and J is TRBJ2-3; 7 bases match TRBD2. The ends lost 5 bases at V and 1 base at J; junction bases unmatched: 0. The CDR3 covers 13 residues. Germline-derived CDR1 and CDR2 are SGHVS and FQNEAQ. The CDR3 loop is CASSSGGTDTQYF. Here the CDR3 DNA reads TGTGCCAGCAGCAGCGGGGGCACAGATACGCAGTATTTT.

The chain joins TRBV28 to TRBJ1-5; 9 bases map to TRBD1. The CDR3 sequence is 15 residues long. After removal of 6 bases from V and 9 bases from J, the junction contained 12 bases not matched to a gene. The germline CDR1 and CDR2 sequences are MDHEN and SYDVKM. The chain's CDR3 is CASSRGGTGPGPQHF. The DNA of the CDR3 is TGTGCCAGCAGCCGCGGGGGGACAGGGCCGGGGCCCCAGCATTTT.

The chain links TRBV20-1 to TRBJ2-7, with 9 bases that match TRBD1. CDR3 length equals 16 residues. Germline V CDR1 and CDR2: DFQATT, SNEGSKA (reference sequence). With 3 bases clipped from V and 4 bases from J, the junction kept 13 bases outside the gene matches. The CDR3 is CSASPSRDRVGYEQYF. CDR3 coding DNA: TGCAGTGCTAGTCCGTCCCGGGACAGGGTTGGTTACGAGCAGTACTTC.

The rearrangement links TRBV3-1 (or the pseudogene TRBV3-2) to TRBJ2-7, with D possibly being TRBD2 (6 bases). The CDR3 sequence is 14 residues long. V lost 4 bases to trimming and J lost 0 bases, with 10 bases between them. Germline V CDR1 and CDR2: LGHDT, YNNKEL (reference sequence). The CDR3 coding sequence is TGTGCCAGCAGCCGGGACTCTAGCTCCTACGAGCAGTACTTC. Translation: CASSRDSSSYEQYF.

V usage is TRBV28 and J usage is TRBJ2-7, with D perhaps TRBD1 (5 bases). V lost 5 bases, J lost 2 bases, and 7 bases lay in between. The CDR3 totals 12 residues. CDR1 and CDR2 from the germline V gene are MDHEN and SYDVKM. The CDR3 sequence is CASSPTAYEQYF. The CDR3 DNA is TGTGCCAGCAGTCCGACAGCCTACGAGCAGTACTTC.

The V and J genes are TRBV4-3 and TRBJ2-3; possibly TRBD2 for D (5 bases). From germline, CDR1 is LGHNA and CDR2 YSLEER. There are 16 residues in the CDR3. Trimming stripped 3 bases from V and 0 bases from J, with 13 bases between. The CDR3 region is CASSQELGESTDTQYF. The CDR3 coding sequence is TGCGCCAGCAGCCAGGAACTTGGGGAGAGCACAGATACGCAGTATTTT.

This clone has only one observation. The chain has TRBV9 and TRBJ1-4, with no clear D. Trimming stripped 0 bases from V and 4 bases from J, with 7 bases between. The CDR3 runs to 14 residues. The germline CDR1 and CDR2 sequences are SGDLS and YYNGEE. Written as DNA, the CDR3 is TGTGCCAGCAGCGTAGCCCCGGGTAATGAAAAACTGTTTTTT. This codes for CASSVAPGNEKLFF.

This chain joins TRBV7-2 and TRBJ2-1, with 8 positions matching TRBD2. The length of the CDR3 is 15 residues. Germline V CDR1 and CDR2: SGHTA, FQGNSA. J lost 9 bases, V lost 5 bases, and 12 bases had no gene match. This chain's CDR3 is CASSLTSVNLPEQFF. For the CDR3, the DNA is TGTGCCAGCAGCCTGACTAGCGTCAATCTCCCTGAGCAGTTCTTC.

The chain links TRBV4-1 to TRBJ2-7; TRBD1 matches 8 bases. Germline CDR1 reads MGHRA; CDR2 reads YSYEKL. The CDR3 contains 20 residues. J was trimmed by 2 bases and V by 4 bases; bases with no gene match: 22. In DNA form, the CDR3 reads TGCGCCAGCAGCCCGAGGGGGCCCGCAGGGGGCTCAGGCATACCCTACGAGCAGTACTTC. Translating it yields CASSPRGPAGGSGIPYEQYF.

This clone has more than one count but fewer than ten. The rearrangement joins TRBV2 to TRBJ1-5; D ambiguous. Germline-derived CDR1 and CDR2 are SNHLY and FYNNEI. The CDR3 is 13 amino acids. Trimming cost V 5 bases and J 0 bases, with 5 bases left between them. CDR3 region: CASSTISNQPQHF. CDR3 nucleotide sequence: TGTGCCAGCAGTACTATTAGCAATCAGCCCCAGCATTTT.

Only one count was recorded for this clone. A much more abundant neighbour one base away suggests this may be a read error. V and J are TRBV6-2 or TRBV6-3 and TRBJ2-1; 7 bases line up with TRBD2. CDR3 length equals 15 residues. The germline CDR1 and CDR2 sequences are MNHEY and SVGEGT. J was trimmed by 0 bases and V by 6 bases; bases with no gene match: 5. The CDR3 reads CASSTGGSSYNEQFF. CDR3 coding DNA: TGTGCCAGCAGCACCGGGGGGAGCTCCTACAATGAGCAGTTCTTC.

The chain joins TRBV19 to TRBJ1-5; 12 nucleotides align to TRBD1. The germline CDR1 and CDR2 sequences are LNHDA and SQIVND (reference sequence). This CDR3 spans 17 amino acids. The ends lost 4 bases at V and 6 bases at J; junction bases unmatched: 10. CDR3 DNA sequence: TGTGCCAGTAGTAAACGCCGGGACAGGGGGCAAGGTCAGCCCCAGCATTTT. Translating it yields CASSKRRDRGQGQPQHF.

The V gene is TRBV18, the J gene TRBJ2-5; D is perhaps TRBD1 (5 bases). Germline CDR1 and CDR2: KGHSH and LQKENI. V was pared by 3 bases and J by 5 bases, with 10 bases between. The CDR3 is made up of 13 amino acids. CDR3 residues: CASSPGAIETQYF. The CDR3 nucleotides read TGTGCCAGCTCACCTGGGGCCATTGAGACCCAGTACTTC. Complete variable domain (other parts from reference TRBV18 and TRBJ2-5): NAGVMQNPRHLVRRRGQEARLRCSPMKGHSHVYWYRQLPEEGLKFMVYLQKENIIDESGMPKERFSAEFPKEGPSILRIQQVVRGDSAAYFCASSPGAIETQYFGPGTRLLVL.

The chain couples TRBV3-1 (or the pseudogene TRBV3-2) to TRBJ2-5, with a weak D call TRBD2 (7 bases). CDR3 size: 16 residues. V lost 4 bases and J 3 bases, leaving 18 bases between the germline ends. From germline, CDR1 is LGHDT and CDR2 YNNKEL (reference sequence). The CDR3 loop is CASSRFGGGRKETQYF. In DNA form, the CDR3 reads TGTGCCAGCAGCCGATTCGGGGGCGGGAGAAAAGAGACCCAGTACTTC.

Only a few counts were recorded for this clone. V is TRBV18 and J is TRBJ2-1; unclear D gene. The CDR3 covers 14 residues. Germline CDR1 KGHSH, CDR2 LQKENI. V was trimmed by 2 bases and J by 5 bases, leaving 10 bases between them. CDR3 coding DNA: TGTGCCAGCTCACCAAGTCACAAAAACAATGAGCAGTTCTTC. Translation gives CASSPSHKNNEQFF.

J is TRBJ1-5 and V is TRBV23-1, with D unclear. TRBV23-1 is given ORF status, its function remaining uncertain. CDR3 length equals 18 residues. Trimming left V 0 bases short and J 3 bases short, with 18 bases between. This chain's CDR3 is CASSQSAILLDFNQPQHF. For the CDR3, the DNA is TGCGCCAGCAGTCAATCGGCCATTTTGCTGGACTTCAATCAGCCCCAGCATTTT.

The chain joins TRBV5-8 to TRBJ2-3; the match to TRBD2 covers 13 bases. This CDR3 has 18 amino acids. V dropped 0 bases and J dropped 6; count of bases not matched to a gene: 10. The germline gives CDR1 SGHTS, CDR2 YDEGEE. CDR3 protein: CASSLATGTSGTGDTQYF. CDR3 DNA sequence: TGTGCCAGCAGCTTGGCGACAGGGACTAGCGGGACAGGCGATACGCAGTATTTT.